What follows is one T cell receptor (beta chain) and its context. Stated treatment: roughly 20 received Ad26.COV2.S at low or high dose, single or two shots; about 5 received placebo; per-sample allocation not given. Sample collection was performed on day 63 after the first vaccine or placebo injection. Assay: immunoSEQ multiplex PCR; the TCRdb copy retains only in-frame clones and omits some. The table records about 680,000 clones, roughly 90% of them present only once. The V and J ends lost 3 bases and 4 bases, in that order; junction bases with no gene match: 2. The CDR3 sequence is 13 residues long. Germline V gives CDR1 KGHDR, CDR2 SFDVKD. The sample is drawn from a study of Ad26.COV2.S vaccination and SARS-CoV-2 variants.

The chain is built from TRBV24-1 and TRBJ2-7; 7 nucleotides agree with TRBD1. The sample in question was peripheral blood, obtained in a trial of Ad26.COV2.S vaccine versus placebo. This receptor was obtained from a person aged 18 to 59 who received the Ad26.COV2.S COVID-19 vaccine or a placebo. The CDR3 here is CATSDKQGYEQYF. CDR3 coding DNA: TGTGCCACCAGTGATAAACAGGGGTACGAGCAGTACTTC.